Sequencing of this T cell receptor (beta chain) was carried out in a study of T cell repertoires in cytomegalovirus infection. Turning to the study itself: As its CMV epitopes, the study selected recently identified HLA-C-restricted and well-studied HLA-B-restricted targets. Public TCR beta signatures were indicative of both CMV infection and a matching HLA type. Study-level findings and limits: The response measured ex vivo was dominated by TCR beta clonotypes (HLA-C-restricted and CMV-specific). Totalled public TCR beta family frequency picked out people who carried CMV plus the relevant HLA.

V shed 3 bases and J shed 4 bases, with 9 bases lying between them. The CDR3 runs 13 residues. Germline V gene lookup returns CDR1 SGHTA and CDR2 FQGNSA. Ten or more counts support this clonotype. Its specificity is unknown. One entry per CDR3 protein results from TCRdb running MiXCR on the reads. The sample carries approximately 100,000 distinct CDR3 sequences, roughly 30% recorded once. The chain combines TRBV7-2 with TRBJ1-1; possible D gene TRBD1, 5 bases. The specimen was CD8+ T cells from cultured PBMCs, collected from culture after CMV antigen stimulation. The source of this sequence is a human donor in good health (CMV status not recorded). Some clones in this sample may be carry-over from other donors' samples. The CDR3 DNA reads as TGTGCCAGCAGCTTTGGGGGAAGCACTGAAGCTTTCTTT. The encoded protein is CASSFGGSTEAFF.